This T cell receptor (beta chain) was captured in a study of regulatory T cells in long-lasting Graves disease. This clonotype was seen ten or more times. To make TCR beta libraries, researchers used iRepertoire HTBI primers and Arm-PCR of CDR3 regions. TCRdb independently ran MiXCR on the multiplex PCR reads; one entry per CDR3 protein. The profile shows under 250,000 distinct CDR3 sequences, roughly 19% of them singletons. After removal of 4 bases from V and 2 bases from J, the junction contained 1 base not matched to a gene. This CDR3 is 13 amino acids long. Per germline, CDR1 SGHRS and CDR2 YFSETQ. This sample's time point: newly diagnosed GD, antithyroid drugs for less than 3 months. Construction of the TCR library relied on RNA isolated from PBMCs. These data also featured in a second study, about T cells in Graves' hyperthyroidism and ophthalmopathy. As that report states: With the HTBI primer set, the TCR CDR3 went through a first round of RT-PCR. Blood also carried most thyroid clonotypes expanded above 0.001.

Sequencing was performed on peripheral blood mononuclear cells (PBMCs), taken at new diagnosis, from a patient treated with antithyroid drugs. This clonotype was obtained from a woman aged 30 to 39 with Graves disease. This chain links TRBV5-1 with TRBJ2-7; the match to TRBD2 covers 9 bases. CDR3 amino acids: CASSASGAYEQYF. In DNA form, the CDR3 reads TGCGCCAGCAGCGCTAGCGGGGCCTACGAGCAGTACTTC.